This entry lists 18 T cell receptor beta chains sequenced from one sample in a study of beta chain features in type 1 diabetes. Since all of the isolated RNA was reverse transcribed, expressed TCRB transcripts were what got sequenced. Libraries were prepared by immunoSEQ multiplex PCR; TCRdb keeps only in-frame clonotypes and omits some of them. There are some 9,800 clones in the sample; around three quarters occur only once, and approximately 1.5% lies in the top ten. The sequenced material came from Tregs from blood. Receptors originate from a woman between 18 and 30 years old in good health.

This chain joins TRBV5-4 and TRBJ2-7, with 10 bases that match TRBD1. The CDR3 consists of 14 residues. The V and J ends lost 5 bases and 5 bases, in that order; junction bases with no gene match: 7. CDR1 and CDR2 from the germline V gene are SGHNT and YYREEE (reference sequence). CDR3 DNA: TGTGCCAGCAGGTCCGGGACAGGGGCGAACGAGCAGTACTTC. Protein: CASRSGTGANEQYF. The full variable domain, rest sourced from reference TRBV5-4 and TRBJ2-7, is ETGVTQSPTHLIKTRGQQVTLRCSSQSGHNTVSWYQQALGQGPQFIFQYYREEENGRGNFPPRFSGLQFPNYSSELNVNALELDDSALYLCASRSGTGANEQYFGPGTRLTVT.

The rearrangement uses TRBV5-6 and TRBJ2-1; 7 positions agree with TRBD1. The germline gives CDR1 SGHDT, CDR2 YYEEEE. Unmatched junction bases numbered 8, after V lost 5 bases and J lost 3 bases. The CDR3 totals 15 residues. CDR3 DNA sequence: TGTGCCAGCAGGCGAACAGGGGCCGTCTACAATGAGCAGTTCTTC. It yields the protein CASRRTGAVYNEQFF. The full variable domain, with the rest looked up from reference TRBV5-6 and TRBJ2-1, is DAGVTQSPTHLIKTRGQQVTLRCSPKSGHDTVSWYQQALGQGPQFIFQYYEEEERQRGNFPDRFSGHQFPNYSSELNVNALLLGDSALYLCASRRTGAVYNEQFFGPGTRLTVL.

The chain uses TRBV10-1 and TRBJ2-7; TRBD1 aligns across 9 bases. The CDR3 loop spans 14 amino acids. V lost 0 bases and J lost 6; bases outside the gene matches: 3. Germline lookup yields CDR1 WNHNN and CDR2 SYGVQD (reference sequence). This CDR3 is CASSESGQGREQYF. DNA for the CDR3: TGCGCCAGCAGTGAGTCGGGACAGGGTCGCGAGCAGTACTTC.

This rearrangement joins TRBV5-1 to TRBJ1-6; possible D gene TRBD1, 5 bases. V was shortened by 3 bases and J by 9 bases, with 7 bases between the two germline ends. CDR1 and CDR2 (germline): SGHRS, YFSETQ. This CDR3 region has 12 residues. This chain's CDR3 is CASSYQGSPLHF. The CDR3 DNA is TGCGCCAGCAGCTATCAGGGTTCACCCCTCCACTTT.

V is TRBV19 and J is TRBJ2-5, with D perhaps matching TRBD1 (6 bases). The end of the DNA fits TRBJ2-7 better, so the J call may be wrong. The CDR3 consists of 14 residues. Germline V lookup: CDR1 LNHDA, CDR2 SQIVND (reference sequence). The CDR3 spells CASSRQDSSYEQYF. CDR3 in DNA: TGTGCCAGTAGTAGACAGGATAGCTCCTACGAGCAGTACTTC.

V usage is TRBV30 and J usage is TRBJ1-2; no firm D call. V dropped 5 bases and J dropped 1 base, with 8 bases sitting between them. Per the germline V gene, CDR1 is GTSNPN and CDR2 is SVGIG (reference sequence). CDR3 length: 12 amino acids. Here the CDR3 DNA reads TGTGCCTGGCAGATTTTTAACTATGGCTACACCTTC. Residues: CAWQIFNYGYTF.

This sequence joins TRBV30 and TRBJ2-7; D possibly corresponds to TRBD1 (6 bases). The DNA end is a closer match to TRBJ2-5, so the J assignment may be wrong. CDR3 length equals 13 residues. The germline gives CDR1 GTSNPN, CDR2 SVGIG (reference sequence). The CDR3 coding sequence is TGTGCCTGGAGTGTCGGCAGGGGACAGACCCAGTACTTC. It codes for CAWSVGRGQTQYF.

V gene TRBV7-8 combines with J gene TRBJ2-7, with 8 bases identical to TRBD1. The CDR3 has 15 amino acids. The junction had 12 bases not matched to a gene; V was cut back by 4 bases and J by 7 bases. The V gene's germline CDR1 is SGHVS and CDR2 FQNEAQ. CDR3 DNA sequence: TGTGCCAGCAGCTCAGCAGGGACAGGAGTTGGGGAGCAGTACTTC. Protein product: CASSSAGTGVGEQYF.

This clone was detected a few times. The J gene is TRBJ2-2, the V gene TRBV6-6, with D perhaps TRBD1 (6 bases). CDR3 size: 14 residues. Trimming stripped 6 bases from V and 1 base from J, with 9 bases between. Germline V CDR1 and CDR2: MNHNY, SVGAGI (reference sequence). The CDR3 sequence: CASRSQGNTGELFF. CDR3 coding DNA: TGTGCCAGCAGGTCACAGGGGAACACCGGGGAGCTGTTTTTT.

The chain recombines TRBV11-1 with TRBJ2-1, with 9 nucleotides matching TRBD2. Trimming at V came to 6 bases and at J to 0 bases, leaving 3 bases not matched to a gene. Germline-derived CDR1 and CDR2 are SGHAT and FQDESV (reference sequence). This CDR3 spans 15 amino acids. Written as DNA, the CDR3 is TGTGCCAGCAGTCTTAGCGGGAGCTCCTACAATGAGCAGTTCTTC. Residues: CASSLSGSSYNEQFF.

A single count supports this clone. The chain combines TRBV6-6 with TRBJ1-6; the match to TRBD1 covers 7 bases. This CDR3 comprises 16 residues. Per the germline V gene, CDR1 is MNHNY and CDR2 is SVGAGI (reference sequence). V gave up 0 bases and J gave up 6 bases; unmatched junction bases: 5. The CDR3 loop reads CASSYSTGFSNSPLHF. The CDR3 DNA reads TGTGCCAGCAGTTACTCGACAGGGTTTTCTAATTCACCCCTCCACTTT.

V is TRBV5-4 and J is TRBJ1-3, with D unresolved. V was trimmed by 1 base and J by 6 bases, leaving 8 bases between them. Germline lookup yields CDR1 SGHNT and CDR2 YYREEE (reference sequence). This CDR3 comprises 13 residues. DNA of the CDR3: TGTGCCAGCAGCTTGAACTCGGTAAACACCATATATTTT. It specifies CASSLNSVNTIYF.

This chain links TRBV18 with TRBJ2-7; TRBD2 might be the D (5 bases). This CDR3 comprises 12 residues. The germline V and J ends were trimmed by 3 bases and 4 bases, with 7 bases remaining between them. Germline values: CDR1 KGHSH, CDR2 LQKENI. The CDR3 loop reads CASSPTGYEQYF. The CDR3 region has the DNA TGTGCCAGCTCACCCACGGGATACGAGCAGTACTTC. Full variable domain (missing parts from reference TRBV18 and TRBJ2-7): NAGVMQNPRHLVRRRGQEARLRCSPMKGHSHVYWYRQLPEEGLKFMVYLQKENIIDESGMPKERFSAEFPKEGPSILRIQQVVRGDSAAYFCASSPTGYEQYFGPGTRLTVT.

A few counts support this clone. The rearrangement joins TRBV19 to TRBJ1-2; maybe TRBD1 (6 bases). The CDR3 loop spans 14 amino acids. Germline V gene lookup returns CDR1 LNHDA and CDR2 SQIVND (reference sequence). V was shortened by 6 bases and J by 4 bases, with 15 bases between the two germline ends. CDR3 residues: CASSITQGPYGYTF. CDR3 DNA: TGTGCCAGTAGCATAACACAGGGACCCTATGGCTACACCTTC.

This clone was picked up a small number of times. The chain is built from TRBV30 and TRBJ2-5; no clear D gene. The CDR3 runs to 11 residues. From germline, CDR1 is GTSNPN and CDR2 SVGIG (reference sequence). The germline V and J ends were trimmed by 3 bases and 2 bases, with 4 bases remaining between them. The CDR3: CAWRLQETQYF. DNA of the CDR3: TGTGCCTGGAGGTTACAAGAGACCCAGTACTTC.

This clone was counted a few times. The V gene is TRBV5-1, the J gene TRBJ2-3, with D possibly being TRBD1 (5 bases). The CDR3 extends over 17 amino acids. The V end lost 1 base, the J end lost 1 base, and 16 bases lay between the germline ends. Germline-derived CDR1 and CDR2 are SGHRS and YFSETQ. CDR3 DNA: TGCGCCAGCAGCTTGCCGGAGAGTGGGGCTGGCACAGATACGCAGTATTTT. Translated, it gives CASSLPESGAGTDTQYF.

This chain joins TRBV11-2 and TRBJ1-5, with a weak D call TRBD1 (6 bases). V shed 6 bases and J shed 7 bases, with 16 bases lying between them. In germline, CDR1 is SGHAT, CDR2 FQNNGV. The CDR3 runs 14 residues. CDR3 nucleotide sequence: TGTGCCAGCAGTAAGGGGGGGGTAAGGCAGCCCCAGCATTTT. This encodes CASSKGGVRQPQHF.

The V call is TRBV10-3, the J call TRBJ2-1; 11 bases align to TRBD2. Germline-derived CDR1 and CDR2 are ENHRY and SYGVKD. V shed 9 bases and J 5 bases; nucleotides not matched to a gene: 6. This CDR3 has 14 residues. CDR3: CAIKTSGVNNEQFF. The CDR3 DNA sequence: TGTGCCATTAAGACTAGCGGGGTGAACAATGAGCAGTTCTTC.